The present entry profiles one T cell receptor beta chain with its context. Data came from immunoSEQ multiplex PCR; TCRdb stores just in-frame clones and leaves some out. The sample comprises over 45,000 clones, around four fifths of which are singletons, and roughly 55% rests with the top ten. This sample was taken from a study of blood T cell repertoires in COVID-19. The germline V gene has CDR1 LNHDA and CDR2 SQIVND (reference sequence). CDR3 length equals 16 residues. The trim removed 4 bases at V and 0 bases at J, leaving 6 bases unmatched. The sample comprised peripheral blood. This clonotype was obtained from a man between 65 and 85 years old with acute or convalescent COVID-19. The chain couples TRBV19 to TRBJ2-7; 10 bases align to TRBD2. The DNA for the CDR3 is TGTGCCAGTAGTACCGCCGGGACTAGCGCCTCCTACGAGCAGTACTTC. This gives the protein CASSTAGTSASYEQYF.